This T cell receptor (beta chain) was sequenced during a study of T cells in Graves' hyperthyroidism and ophthalmopathy. Trimming pared 5 bases from V and 1 base from J, leaving 17 bases between. This CDR3 spans 16 amino acids. Germline lookup yields CDR1 SEHNR and CDR2 FQNEAQ (reference sequence). TCR beta CDR3 region amplification was performed from RNA transcripts. During a first-round RT-PCR of the TCR CDR3, the HTBI primer set was used. In TCRdb, the multiplex PCR reads were re-called with MiXCR into one record per CDR3 protein. Of 300,000 to 400,000 distinct CDR3 sequences listed, 15% to 20% are singletons.

V gene TRBV7-9 combines with J gene TRBJ2-5; D could derive from TRBD1 or TRBD2 (6 bases each). The sequence was obtained from a woman aged 50 to 60 with Graves' hyperthyroidism. Sequencing was done on a sample of blood. The CDR3 loop is CASSRGGSTGQETQYF. CDR3 sequence (DNA): TGTGCCAGCAGCCGTGGGGGGTCGACAGGCCAAGAGACCCAGTACTTC.